One and the same sample provided the 20 T cell receptor beta chains below, sequenced in a study of OX40 agonist ivuxolimab in advanced cancers. Library generation was performed with the immunoSEQ multiplex PCR assay. TCRdb re-hosts the immuneACCESS table, in-frame sequences only. Its copies lack some clones; in the studies checked, an unresolved V gene accounts for under half of them, and the cause for the rest is not known. The sample has under 12,000 clones on record, roughly 86% of them singletons. The ten largest clones add up to 25% to 30% of the sample. Sequencing was performed on CD4+ or CD8+ T cells sorted from blood, taken in a trial of the OX40 agonist ivuxolimab. The receptors come from an adult with an advanced solid tumor such as melanoma, head and neck, liver or kidney cancer.

This chain uses TRBV2 with TRBJ2-3; 7 bases align to TRBD2. V was clipped by 1 base and J by 4 bases; unmatched bases: 8. CDR1 is SNHLY, CDR2 FYNNEI, per germline. This CDR3 has 16 amino acids. As DNA, the CDR3 is TGTGCCAGCAGTGAAGGCGGGAGAGAGTGGGCAGATACGCAGTATTTT. As protein: CASSEGGREWADTQYF.

CDR3 region: CASSLRHGVDEQYF. In DNA form, the CDR3 reads TGTGCCAGCAGCCTACGGCACGGGGTCGACGAGCAGTACTTC. The chain recombines TRBV6-1 with TRBJ2-7; D perhaps matches TRBD2 (5 bases). Trimming stripped 6 bases from V and 5 bases from J, with 17 bases between. CDR1 and CDR2 (germline): MNHNS, SASEGT. This CDR3 is built from 14 residues.

This clone turned up a few times. The V call is TRBV6-6, the J call TRBJ1-6; TRBD1 is a possible D gene (5 bases). The CDR3 is 15 amino acids. Per germline, CDR1 MNHNY and CDR2 SVGAGI (reference sequence). Trimming took off 0 bases at V and 10 bases at J, with 13 bases between the two ends. CDR3 DNA: TGTGCCAGCAGTTACTCGACTGGGGGAGGCTCACCCCTCCACTTT. Protein sequence: CASSYSTGGGSPLHF.

The chain links TRBV28 to TRBJ2-7, with 11 bases fitting TRBD1. Germline V gene data show CDR1 as MDHEN and CDR2 as SYDVKM. The CDR3 contains 15 residues. The ends lost 3 bases at V and 4 bases at J; junction bases unmatched: 5. The CDR3 sequence: CASSFGDRGYYEQYF. The CDR3 DNA follows: TGTGCCAGCAGTTTTGGGGACAGGGGGTATTACGAGCAGTACTTC.

The rearrangement joins TRBV5-4 to TRBJ2-7; D not resolved. Germline lookup yields CDR1 SGHNT and CDR2 YYREEE (reference sequence). The CDR3 has 13 residues. Trimming took 0 bases from V and 0 from J, leaving 4 bases between them. In DNA form, the CDR3 reads TGTGCCAGCAGCTTGGGGAGCTCCTACGAGCAGTACTTC. Translated: CASSLGSSYEQYF. The variable domain in full, completed from reference TRBV5-4 and TRBJ2-7, reads ETGVTQSPTHLIKTRGQQVTLRCSSQSGHNTVSWYQQALGQGPQFIFQYYREEENGRGNFPPRFSGLQFPNYSSELNVNALELDDSALYLCASSLGSSYEQYFGPGTRLTVT.

The chain uses TRBV28 and TRBJ2-7; D is ambiguous. Germline V gene lookup returns CDR1 MDHEN and CDR2 SYDVKM. This CDR3 has 15 amino acids. Between the trimmed V and J ends, which lost 3 bases and 3 bases, there was a span of 15 bases. This CDR3 reads CASSLEISPLYEQYF. The CDR3 region has the DNA TGTGCCAGCAGTTTGGAGATCTCTCCCCTCTACGAGCAGTACTTC. Using reference TRBV28 and TRBJ2-7 for the parts outside the CDR3, the full variable domain is DVKVTQSSRYLVKRTGEKVFLECVQDMDHENMFWYRQDPGLGLRLIYFSYDVKMKEKGDIPEGYSVSREKKERFSLILESASTNQTSMYLCASSLEISPLYEQYFGPGTRLTVT.

The rearrangement joins TRBV7-9 to TRBJ2-5; the D gene could be TRBD1 or TRBD2 (5 bases each). The V end lost 1 base, the J end lost 5 bases, and 8 bases lay between the germline ends. This CDR3 region has 13 residues. Germline CDR1 SEHNR, CDR2 FQNEAQ (reference sequence). CDR3 residues: CASSLDRRETQYF. The CDR3 DNA follows: TGTGCCAGCAGCTTAGACAGGAGGGAGACCCAGTACTTC.

V and J are TRBV9 and TRBJ1-4; 9 bases map to TRBD1. Germline CDR1 is SGDLS and CDR2 is YYNGEE. The CDR3 has 15 residues. V gave up 0 bases and J gave up 8 bases; unmatched junction bases: 5. CDR3 amino acids: CASSVDTGGGEKLFF. The DNA of the CDR3 is TGTGCCAGCAGCGTAGACACAGGGGGCGGGGAAAAACTGTTTTTT.

This clone has more than one count but fewer than ten. V and J are TRBV9 and TRBJ1-3; TRBD1 agrees at 12 bases. Germline CDR1 SGDLS, CDR2 YYNGEE. The CDR3 runs to 17 residues. V shed 4 bases and J 4 bases; nucleotides not matched to a gene: 9. The DNA of the CDR3 is TGTGCCAGCAGCCCTACGGGGACAGGGGGCGTCGGAAACACCATATATTTT. Protein product: CASSPTGTGGVGNTIYF.

The V and J genes are TRBV21-1 and TRBJ2-7; no DNA check was done on the table's D call, TRBD2. TRBV21-1 is annotated as a pseudogene. This CDR3 is 16 amino acids long. The CDR3 loop is CASSTTAGLVSYEQYF. The CDR3 DNA follows: TGTGCCAGCAGCACCACGGCGGGGTTGGTCTCCTACGAGCAGTACTTC.

In nucleotides, the CDR3 is TGCGCCAGCAGGGACCCCGGGACAGGGGCTGGAGAGACCCAGTACTTC. This sequence encodes CASRDPGTGAGETQYF. The V call is TRBV5-1, the J call TRBJ2-5, with 10 bases that match TRBD1. V lost 5 bases and J lost 4; bases outside the gene matches: 11. The CDR3 consists of 16 residues. Looked up from germline, CDR1 is SGHRS and CDR2 is YFSETQ.

This chain uses TRBV13 with TRBJ2-5; D tentatively fits TRBD1 or TRBD2 (6 bases each). Trimming took off 5 bases at V and 1 base at J, with 17 bases between the two ends. This CDR3 has 16 amino acids. From germline, CDR1 is PRHDT and CDR2 FYEKMQ (reference sequence). The CDR3 here is CASSPEEGGAQETQYF. CDR3 coding DNA: TGTGCCAGCAGCCCGGAGGAGGGGGGAGCCCAAGAGACCCAGTACTTC.

As DNA, the CDR3 is TGTGCCAGCAGCGTAGTAAATATAGGGGGAGAGCAGTTCTTC. Protein product: CASSVVNIGGEQFF. The chain uses TRBV9 and TRBJ2-1; tentatively, D is TRBD1 (6 bases). The CDR3 runs to 14 residues. Germline CDR1 is SGDLS and CDR2 is YYNGEE. With 0 bases removed from V and 10 bases from J, the gap between germline ends came to 14 bases.

The chain is built from TRBV28 and TRBJ2-5; maybe TRBD2 (6 bases). The germline V gene encodes CDR1 MDHEN and CDR2 SYDVKM. V dropped 2 bases and J dropped 2 bases, with 18 bases sitting between them. The CDR3 spans 17 residues. This CDR3 reads CASSLGLLAEVQETQYF. CDR3 DNA sequence: TGTGCCAGCAGTTTAGGTTTGTTAGCGGAGGTTCAAGAGACCCAGTACTTC.

This sequence joins TRBV27 and TRBJ2-5, with 8 bases matching TRBD2. The CDR3 is made up of 18 amino acids. V shed 0 bases and J 5 bases; nucleotides not matched to a gene: 14. Germline V lookup: CDR1 MNHEY, CDR2 SMNVEV (reference sequence). Here the CDR3 reads CASSLSDPFAGGDETQYF. CDR3 nucleotide sequence: TGTGCCAGCAGTTTATCGGACCCTTTCGCGGGAGGCGATGAGACCCAGTACTTC.

This chain joins TRBV15 and TRBJ1-5; D may be TRBD1 (6 bases). Germline assignment: CDR1 LNHNV and CDR2 YYDKDF (reference sequence). CDR3 length: 16 amino acids. Trimming removed 0 bases at V and 6 bases at J, with 15 bases between. This CDR3 reads CATSRDHLQQGQPQHF. For the CDR3, the DNA is TGTGCCACCAGCAGAGATCATCTACAACAGGGTCAGCCCCAGCATTTT.

The chain carries TRBV4-1 and TRBJ2-5; D uncertain. V dropped 0 bases and J dropped 5 bases, with 7 bases sitting between them. This CDR3 is built from 13 residues. CDR1 is MGHRA and CDR2 is YSYEKL in the germline V gene. CDR3 nucleotides: TGCGCCAGCAGCCAAGATCGGTACGAGACCCAGTACTTC. As protein: CASSQDRYETQYF.

The rearrangement links TRBV6-5 to TRBJ2-3; TRBD1 agrees at 9 bases. J gave up 5 bases and V 2 bases, and 5 bases lay outside the gene matches. The germline gives CDR1 MNHEY, CDR2 SVGAGI. The CDR3 loop spans 15 amino acids. The CDR3 sequence: CASSYRDRVIDTQYF. DNA for the CDR3: TGTGCCAGCAGTTACCGGGACAGGGTCATAGATACGCAGTATTTT.

The V call is TRBV23-1, the J call TRBJ1-1; a possible D gene is TRBD1 (5 bases). TRBV23-1 has ORF status, its function being uncertain. This CDR3 spans 15 amino acids. The ends were cut back, 4 bases at V and 1 base at J, with 13 bases in the middle. In DNA, the CDR3 is TGCGCCAGCAGTCCTGGCGCCAGGGCGAACACTGAAGCTTTCTTT. Protein: CASSPGARANTEAFF.

The count of this clone is one. The chain uses TRBV9 and TRBJ1-2; 8 nucleotides agree with TRBD1. This CDR3 region has 16 residues. V dropped 4 bases and J dropped 3; count of bases not matched to a gene: 11. Germline-derived CDR1 and CDR2 are SGDLS and YYNGEE. Here the CDR3 reads CASSPRTGKKDYGYTF. DNA for the CDR3: TGTGCCAGCAGCCCCCGGACAGGGAAGAAGGACTATGGCTACACCTTC.